These T cell receptor beta chains were read from a single sample in a study of T cell repertoires in aging, cancer and after chemotherapy. TCRdb re-called the multiplex PCR reads through MiXCR, storing one row per CDR3 protein. The sample records about 2,000 distinct CDR3 sequences, about 34% being singletons. Material for sequencing was blood. The receptors here all came from a human donor with a solid tumor. The CDR3 runs from the conserved cysteine through the conserved F or W. A D gene is named only where the DNA matches it firmly. Clone size is shown for a subset of rows, as once, few, many or a class of expanded clone.

cdr3_nt	cdr3_aa	j_call	d_call	v_call	clone_size
TGTGCCAGCAGCCCTGACATAGATACGCAGTATTTT	CASSPDIDTQYF	TRBJ2-3	NA	TRBV6-5	NA
TGTGCCAGCAGTAGCACAGATACGCAGTATTTT	CASSSTDTQYF	TRBJ2-3	NA	TRBV6-2/TRBV6-3	medium-sized
TGTGCCAGCAGCCCATCGGCGGGGGCCGTGACGCAGTATTTT	CASSPSAGAVTQYF	TRBJ2-3	NA	TRBV6-5	NA
TGTGCCAGCAGTTCCCTCTCGGCGGGAGATACGCAGTATTTT	CASSSLSAGDTQYF	TRBJ2-3	NA	TRBV28	few
TGTGCCAGCGGGGACAGGTCTTCTTACGAGCAGTACTTC	CASGDRSSYEQYF	TRBJ2-7	TRBD1	TRBV27	NA
TGCGCCAGCAGCTTGGAACGGACAGGGGGCTATGGCTACACCTTC	CASSLERTGGYGYTF	TRBJ1-2	TRBD1	TRBV5-1	NA
TGTGCCAGTTCGAGACACCCCGAAAACGAGCAGTACTTC	CASSRHPENEQYF	TRBJ2-7	NA	TRBV19	few
TGTGCCAGCAGTCCACGCTCCTATAATTCACCCCTCCACTTT	CASSPRSYNSPLHF	TRBJ1-6	NA	TRBV6-5	few
TGTGCCAGCAGTTACCGACAGTTCACAGATACGCAGTATTTT	CASSYRQFTDTQYF	TRBJ2-3	NA	TRBV28	NA
TGTGCCAGCATTGAAAGTCGGACCGACAGTGAGCAGTTCTTC	CASIESRTDSEQFF	TRBJ2-1	NA	TRBV28	NA
TGTGCCAGCAGTTTTGGGGGCGCGGCCCGCGAGCAGTACTTC	CASSFGGAAREQYF	TRBJ2-7	NA	TRBV28	NA
TGCAGCGGACAGATGAACACTGAAGCTTTCTTT	CSGQMNTEAFF	TRBJ1-1	NA	TRBV29-1	large
TGCAGCGTACGGGACAAGCTGAACACTGAAGCTTTCTTT	CSVRDKLNTEAFF	TRBJ1-1	NA	TRBV29-1	large
TGTGCCAGCAGCGCTAGCGGACAGACCCAGTACTTC	CASSASGQTQYF	TRBJ2-5	TRBD2	TRBV11-1	NA
TGCAGTGCTATAAAGGGCGCGGGGGACAGCAATCAGCCCCAGCATTTT	CSAIKGAGDSNQPQHF	TRBJ1-5	NA	TRBV20-1	NA
TGTGCCTGGAGGGTGGCCCTGGGGAGCACTGAAGCTTTCTTT	CAWRVALGSTEAFF	TRBJ1-1	NA	TRBV30	NA
TGTGCCAGCAGTTATCAGGGGTTCGCGAACACCGGGGAGCTGTTTTTT	CASSYQGFANTGELFF	TRBJ2-2	NA	TRBV6-5	large
TGCAGTGGACAGGTTGACACTGAAGCTTTCTTT	CSGQVDTEAFF	TRBJ1-1	TRBD1	TRBV29-1	NA
TGTGCCAGCAGACTGACAGGGGGCGCCAACTACTATGGCTACACCTTC	CASRLTGGANYYGYTF	TRBJ1-2	TRBD1	TRBV6-1	NA
TGTGCCAGCAGTCTATCGGCGACTCGCGAGCAGTACTTC	CASSLSATREQYF	TRBJ2-7	NA	TRBV6-2/TRBV6-3	few
TGTGCCAGCAGCTTGGACGGGTTCTACAATGAGCAGTTCTTC	CASSLDGFYNEQFF	TRBJ2-1	NA	TRBV5-5	large
TGTGCCAGCAGTTACCCGACAGGGCTGGGAAGTCAGCCCCAGCATTTT	CASSYPTGLGSQPQHF	TRBJ1-5	TRBD1	TRBV6-6	few
TGCAGTGCTTCTACGGGCCAACCCTCTGACACAGATACGCAGTATTTT	CSASTGQPSDTDTQYF	TRBJ2-3	NA	TRBV20-1	NA
TGTGCCAGCGTCGAGGGGTCAGAGACCCAGTACTTC	CASVEGSETQYF	TRBJ2-5	NA	TRBV11-2	large
TGCAGCGCCGATCTACAGGGGGCGGCCGGGGAGCTGTTTTTT	CSADLQGAAGELFF	TRBJ2-2	TRBD1	TRBV29-1	NA
TGTGCCAGCAGCTTAAGCCTTGGGGGAGCGGGGGACACAGATACGCAGTATTTT	CASSLSLGGAGDTDTQYF	TRBJ2-3	TRBD2	TRBV13	few
TGTGCCAGCAGTACACCGACAGGAGGCTTGCAAAACGAGCAGTACTTC	CASSTPTGGLQNEQYF	TRBJ2-7	NA	TRBV12-3/TRBV12-4	NA
TGTGCCAGCAGCTTAGTGACTAGTATCTACGAGCAGTACTTC	CASSLVTSIYEQYF	TRBJ2-7	NA	TRBV7-9	few
TGTGCCAGCAAGGACAGGGCAGGGGCCAACGTCCTGACTTTC	CASKDRAGANVLTF	TRBJ2-6	TRBD1	TRBV19	few
TGTGCCAGCAGTCGCTTAGGGGGTTTGGAAGAAGCTTTCTTT	CASSRLGGLEEAFF	TRBJ1-1	NA	TRBV27	NA
TGTGCCAGCAGTTTAATCGGGGGGAGTGGCGGGGAGCTGTTTTTT	CASSLIGGSGGELFF	TRBJ2-2	TRBD2	TRBV12-3/TRBV12-4	NA
TGCGCCAGCAGCCAAGAAATTAGCCCCTCCTACGAGCAGTACTTC	CASSQEISPSYEQYF	TRBJ2-7	NA	TRBV4-3	NA
TGTGCCAGCTCCTTTGGGAGAGCCAAAAACATTCAGTACTTC	CASSFGRAKNIQYF	TRBJ2-4	NA	TRBV27	large
TGCAGCGTTACCACTAGCCACCCCGGGGATTACAATGAGCAGTTCTTC	CSVTTSHPGDYNEQFF	TRBJ2-1	NA	TRBV29-1	large
TGCGCCAGCAGCTTACGGGAGGCACACACAGATACGCAGTATTTT	CASSLREAHTDTQYF	TRBJ2-3	TRBD2	TRBV5-1	NA
TGTGCCAGCAGGGGGACAGAAGATAACTATGGCTACACCTTC	CASRGTEDNYGYTF	TRBJ1-2	TRBD1	TRBV6-6	NA
TGTGCCAGCAGTGGCCTCAGGGTCACCGGGGAGCTGTTTTTT	CASSGLRVTGELFF	TRBJ2-2	NA	TRBV6-6	large
TGCAGTGCGATCAGCGGGGGGGCATCCGATACGCAGTATTTT	CSAISGGASDTQYF	TRBJ2-3	TRBD2	TRBV20-1	large
TGCAGTGCTGGGGGATTAATCGGGTTCAGTGGCTACACCTTC	CSAGGLIGFSGYTF	TRBJ1-2	NA	TRBV20-1	NA
TGTGCCAGTGAAGACCTGAACTACGAGCAGTACTTC	CASEDLNYEQYF	TRBJ2-7	NA	TRBV19	NA
TGTGCTAGTGGTGCCCCCGGGACAGGTGTCGTCGGCTACACCTTC	CASGAPGTGVVGYTF	TRBJ1-2	TRBD1	TRBV12-5	NA
TGTGCCACCAGTGATCCCCTCGGGGTACATGAGCAGTACTTC	CATSDPLGVHEQYF	TRBJ2-7	NA	TRBV24-1	NA
TGTGCCAGCAGCTTAGGGGCTAGCTTCCAAGAGACCCAGTACTTC	CASSLGASFQETQYF	TRBJ2-5	NA	TRBV5-4	NA
TGTGCCAGCGGGCAGGGGGCTGTGACCGGGGAGCTGTTTTTT	CASGQGAVTGELFF	TRBJ2-2	TRBD1	TRBV11-2	few
TGTGCCAGCAGACACACCATATATTTT	CASRHTIYF	TRBJ1-3	NA	TRBV6-2/TRBV6-3	NA